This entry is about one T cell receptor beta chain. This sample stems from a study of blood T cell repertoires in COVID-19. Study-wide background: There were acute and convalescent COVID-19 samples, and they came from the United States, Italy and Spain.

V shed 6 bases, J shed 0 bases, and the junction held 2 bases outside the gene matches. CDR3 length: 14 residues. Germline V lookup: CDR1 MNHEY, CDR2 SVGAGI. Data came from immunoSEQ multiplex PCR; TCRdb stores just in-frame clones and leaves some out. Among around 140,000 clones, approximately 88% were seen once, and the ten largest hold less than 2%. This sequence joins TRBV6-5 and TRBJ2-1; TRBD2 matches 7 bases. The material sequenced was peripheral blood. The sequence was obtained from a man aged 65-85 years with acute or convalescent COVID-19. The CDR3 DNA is TGTGCCAGCAGAAGCGGGGTCTCCTACAATGAGCAGTTCTTC. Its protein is CASRSGVSYNEQFF.